One sample yielded the 26 T cell receptor beta chains listed below, sequenced in a study of neurological immune-mediated disorders. Each CDR3 protein gets one entry after TCRdb re-called the 5' RACE reads with MiXCR. The sample holds 70,000 to 90,000 distinct CDR3 sequences; approximately 5% are singletons and the top ten take about 2.4%. Input material: PBMCs. The receptors come from a woman in her 30s with multiple sclerosis.

Ten or more counts support this clonotype. The gene calls are TRBV4-1 and TRBJ2-3; 7 bases fit TRBD2. The CDR3 length is 17 residues. In germline, CDR1 is MGHRA, CDR2 YSYEKL. With V trimmed by 2 bases and J by 2 bases, 10 bases remained unmatched. The CDR3 is CASSQNEREFATDTQYF. In DNA form, the CDR3 reads TGCGCCAGCAGCCAAAATGAGCGGGAATTCGCCACAGATACGCAGTATTTT.

This clonotype was seen repeatedly, ten times or more. The gene calls are TRBV5-1 and TRBJ1-2; 10 positions match TRBD1. Germline CDR1 and CDR2: SGHRS and YFSETQ. V dropped 2 bases and J dropped 6; count of bases not matched to a gene: 13. The CDR3 contains 17 residues. In nucleotides, the CDR3 is TGCGCCAGCAGCTTCAGTCGCTCCACCGGGACAGGGGATGGCTACACCTTC. Translating it yields CASSFSRSTGTGDGYTF. Filled out from reference TRBV5-1 and TRBJ1-2, the complete variable domain reads KAGVTQTPRYLIKTRGQQVTLSCSPISGHRSVSWYQQTPGQGLQFLFEYFSETQRNKGNFPGRFSGRQFSNSRSEMNVSTLELGDSALYLCASSFSRSTGTGDGYTFGSGTRLTVV.

This clonotype has just a few counts. The gene calls are TRBV4-1 and TRBJ2-5, with 7 nucleotides matching TRBD2. Germline CDR1 and CDR2: MGHRA and YSYEKL. V dropped 2 bases and J dropped 0; count of bases not matched to a gene: 6. This CDR3 region has 16 residues. The CDR3 sequence is CASSQPGGGYQETQYF. CDR3 DNA sequence: TGCGCCAGCAGCCAACCTGGGGGGGGTTACCAAGAGACCCAGTACTTC.

In this sample, this clonotype turned up many times. CDR3 nucleotides: TGCAGTGCTAGAGATTCGAGGGCGGTAAGCTCCTACAATGAGCAGTTCTTC. This sequence encodes CSARDSRAVSSYNEQFF. The genes are TRBV20-1 and TRBJ2-1; possible D gene TRBD2, 5 bases. Germline CDR1 DFQATT, CDR2 SNEGSKA (reference sequence). Trimming shortened V by 0 bases and J by 0 bases, and 15 bases separated the two germline ends. The CDR3 is 17 amino acids.

This clonotype was counted at least ten times. The V call is TRBV20-1, the J call TRBJ2-7; perhaps TRBD1 as D (5 bases). The ends were cut back, 6 bases at V and 2 bases at J, with 11 bases in the middle. Germline CDR1 is DFQATT and CDR2 is SNEGSKA (reference sequence). The CDR3 loop spans 12 amino acids. The CDR3 DNA reads as TGCAGTGCGTCGACAGCGACCTACGAGCAGTACTTC. Translating it yields CSASTATYEQYF.

Many counts were recorded for this clonotype. V gene TRBV12-3 or TRBV12-4 combines with J gene TRBJ1-1; no clear D gene. The V and J ends lost 2 bases and 0 bases respectively, with 7 bases between them. There are 14 residues in the CDR3. The CDR3 loop reads CASSLTSMNTEAFF. The CDR3 DNA sequence: TGTGCCAGCAGTTTAACATCCATGAACACTGAAGCTTTCTTT.

This clonotype was found many times. V and J are TRBV20-1 and TRBJ2-4; 8 bases are a match to TRBD1. V lost 1 base to trimming and J lost 7 bases; unmatched junction nucleotides: 3. This CDR3 is 13 amino acids long. The germline CDR1 and CDR2 sequences are DFQATT and SNEGSKA (reference sequence). CDR3 DNA: TGCAGTGCTAGAGGGCAGGGGGCCAACATTCAGTACTTC. It codes for CSARGQGANIQYF.

The CDR3 nucleotides read TGTGCCAGTGGGGCAGGGGATAGCAATCAGCCCCAGCATTTT. The encoded protein is CASGAGDSNQPQHF. The genes are TRBV2 and TRBJ1-5; D might be TRBD1 (6 bases). This CDR3 has 14 amino acids. Germline CDR1 and CDR2: SNHLY and FYNNEI. Deletions cut 9 bases from V and 0 bases from J, with 12 bases between.

There are many counts of this clonotype. The rearrangement joins TRBV5-1 to TRBJ2-7; 7 nucleotides agree with TRBD1. J was trimmed by 2 bases and V by 4 bases; bases with no gene match: 6. Germline V gene sequence: CDR1 SGHRS, CDR2 YFSETQ. The CDR3 is 14 residues long. CDR3 sequence (DNA): TGCGCCAGCAGCCCCGGGACAGTCGCCTACGAGCAGTACTTC. It is translated as CASSPGTVAYEQYF.

This clonotype was seen only a few times. A much larger clone sits a single nucleotide away, making a read error possible. The genes are TRBV28 and TRBJ1-6; D unresolved. V lost 5 bases and J 4 bases, leaving 9 bases between the germline ends. The CDR3 sequence is 14 residues long. The germline V gene encodes CDR1 MDHEN and CDR2 SYDVKM. CDR3 loop: CASSRGKYNSPLHF. The CDR3 DNA follows: TGTGCCAGCAGTCGGGGAAAGTATAATTCACCCCTCCACTTT.

In this sample, this clonotype turned up many times. The chain carries TRBV9 and TRBJ2-1; D not resolved. Trimming took 0 bases from V and 3 from J, leaving 7 bases between them. CDR1 and CDR2 from the germline V gene are SGDLS and YYNGEE. CDR3 length equals 14 residues. The chain's CDR3 is CASSVVSIYNEQFF. The CDR3 bases are TGTGCCAGCAGCGTAGTGTCCATCTACAATGAGCAGTTCTTC.

In this sample, this clonotype turned up many times. The chain is built from TRBV6-2 or TRBV6-3 and TRBJ2-1; 10 bases line up with TRBD1. The V and J ends lost 5 bases and 8 bases, in that order; junction bases with no gene match: 6. CDR3 length: 14 residues. Per the germline V gene, CDR1 is MNHEY and CDR2 is SVGEGT. CDR3 sequence: CASSDRDRGYEQFF. The CDR3 region has the DNA TGTGCCAGCAGTGACCGGGACAGGGGATATGAGCAGTTCTTC.

This clonotype has ten or more counts. The chain has TRBV28 and TRBJ2-1; 9 bases map to TRBD1. Trimming took 6 bases from V and 6 from J; bases not matched to a gene: 12. This CDR3 contains 16 residues. Germline V gene data show CDR1 as MDHEN and CDR2 as SYDVKM. CDR3 in amino acids: CASRPPGTGMINEQFF. CDR3 nucleotides: TGTGCCAGCAGACCACCCGGGACAGGGATGATCAATGAGCAGTTCTTC.

This rearrangement joins TRBV10-2 to TRBJ2-5, with 8 bases identical to TRBD2. The J segment lost 4 bases and the V segment lost 6 bases, leaving 10 bases of the junction unmatched. The CDR3 totals 15 residues. The germline CDR1 and CDR2 sequences are WSHSY and SAAADI. CDR3 bases: TGCGCCAGCAGCTCGAATAGCGGGGTAGGAGAGACCCAGTACTTC. Protein sequence: CASSSNSGVGETQYF.

There are many counts of this clonotype. The rearrangement links TRBV20-1 to TRBJ2-1; tentative D call: TRBD1 (5 bases). Germline-derived CDR1 and CDR2 are DFQATT and SNEGSKA (reference sequence). The V end lost 6 bases, the J end lost 6 bases, and 18 bases lay between the germline ends. The CDR3 loop spans 14 amino acids. The CDR3 sequence is CSALQGRRSNEQFF. The CDR3 DNA sequence: TGCAGTGCGTTGCAGGGCCGCAGGTCCAATGAGCAGTTCTTC.

This clonotype showed up just a few times. The chain recombines TRBV5-1 with TRBJ1-2; tentative D call: TRBD1 (6 bases). V was shortened by 4 bases and J by 0 bases, with 22 bases between the two germline ends. The length of the CDR3 is 18 residues. The V gene's germline CDR1 is SGHRS and CDR2 YFSETQ. The CDR3 loop reads CASSKNRDNRLANYGYTF. The CDR3 DNA follows: TGCGCCAGCAGCAAGAACCGGGACAACCGCCTAGCTAACTATGGCTACACCTTC.

This clonotype has a count of ten or more. V usage is TRBV7-9 and J usage is TRBJ1-1, with D unresolved. Germline V gene data show CDR1 as SEHNR and CDR2 as FQNEAQ (reference sequence). The V gene lost 3 bases and the J gene lost 5 bases, with 4 bases spanning the gap. CDR3 length: 11 residues. CDR3 amino acids: CASSFRTEAFF. CDR3 coding DNA: TGTGCCAGCAGCTTTAGGACTGAAGCTTTCTTT. Together with reference TRBV7-9 and TRBJ1-1, the CDR3 gives the full variable domain: DTGVSQNPRHKITKRGQNVTFRCDPISEHNRLYWYRQTLGQGPEFLTYFQNEAQLEKSRLLSDRFSAERPKGSFSTLEIQRTEQGDSAMYLCASSFRTEAFFGQGTRLTVV.

This clonotype has a count of ten or more. The chain recombines TRBV2 with TRBJ2-1; D may be TRBD2 (6 bases). The germline CDR1 and CDR2 sequences are SNHLY and FYNNEI. With 3 bases removed from V and 2 bases from J, the gap between germline ends came to 8 bases. The CDR3 runs 14 residues. CDR3 nucleotides: TGTGCCAGCAGTGAGACTAGTGCCTACAATGAGCAGTTCTTC. It codes for CASSETSAYNEQFF.

This clonotype was counted only a few times. The chain is built from TRBV5-1 and TRBJ2-1, with D possibly TRBD1 on 5 matching bases. Germline V gives CDR1 SGHRS, CDR2 YFSETQ. V lost 7 bases and J 6 bases, leaving 14 bases between the germline ends. CDR3 length equals 13 residues. CDR3 in DNA: TGCGCCAGCGGCCTGGGGCCTACCAATGAGCAGTTCTTC. Its translation: CASGLGPTNEQFF.

This sequence joins TRBV5-6 and TRBJ1-1; 8 bases align to TRBD1. Per the germline V gene, CDR1 is SGHDT and CDR2 is YYEEEE. CDR3 length equals 15 residues. V gave up 1 base and J gave up 4 bases; unmatched junction bases: 6. The CDR3 DNA reads TGTGCCAGCAGCTTGAGAGGACAGGGTGGCACTGAAGCTTTCTTT. The encoded protein is CASSLRGQGGTEAFF.

The chain joins TRBV12-3 or TRBV12-4 to TRBJ1-1; 7 positions match TRBD1. CDR3 size: 13 residues. Trimming took 3 bases from V and 7 from J; bases not matched to a gene: 5. The CDR3 region is CASSFDRAIEAFF. In DNA form, the CDR3 reads TGTGCCAGCAGTTTCGACAGGGCCATTGAAGCTTTCTTT.

This clonotype was picked up many times. The V gene is TRBV15, the J gene TRBJ2-7, with 11 bases fitting TRBD2. V gave up 1 base and J gave up 3 bases; unmatched junction bases: 5. This CDR3 spans 16 amino acids. In germline, CDR1 is LNHNV, CDR2 YYDKDF (reference sequence). The chain's CDR3 is CATSRGATSGVYEQYF. CDR3 bases: TGTGCCACCAGCAGAGGAGCGACTAGCGGGGTCTACGAGCAGTACTTC. Full variable domain (remainder filled in from reference TRBV15 and TRBJ2-7): DAMVIQNPRYQVTQFGKPVTLSCSQTLNHNVMYWYQQKSSQAPKLLFHYYDKDFNNEADTPDNFQSRRPNTSFCFLDIRSPGLGDTAMYLCATSRGATSGVYEQYFGPGTRLTVT.

The rearrangement uses TRBV11-2 and TRBJ1-2, with D perhaps matching TRBD1 (6 bases). The CDR3 contains 12 residues. Trimming stripped 10 bases from V and 4 bases from J, with 13 bases between. CDR1 and CDR2 (germline): SGHAT, FQNNGV. This CDR3 reads CANRDWGYGYTF. For the CDR3, the DNA is TGTGCCAACAGGGACTGGGGCTATGGCTACACCTTC. Variable domain in full (rest from reference TRBV11-2 and TRBJ1-2): EAGVAQSPRYKIIEKRQSVAFWCNPISGHATLYWYQQILGQGPKLLIQFQNNGVVDDSQLPKDRFSAERLKGVDSTLKIQPAKLEDSAVYLCANRDWGYGYTFGSGTRLTVV.

This clonotype was counted many times. The V and J genes are TRBV28 and TRBJ2-3; possibly TRBD1 for D (6 bases). Germline V CDR1 and CDR2: MDHEN, SYDVKM. The CDR3 contains 12 residues. V lost 6 bases, J lost 6 bases, and 10 bases lay in between. CDR3 DNA: TGTGCCAGCAGGGGGGCGCTGGATACGCAGTATTTT. This codes for CASRGALDTQYF. Together with reference TRBV28 and TRBJ2-3, the CDR3 gives the full variable domain: DVKVTQSSRYLVKRTGEKVFLECVQDMDHENMFWYRQDPGLGLRLIYFSYDVKMKEKGDIPEGYSVSREKKERFSLILESASTNQTSMYLCASRGALDTQYFGPGTRLTVL.

This clonotype was counted ten times or more. For the CDR3, the DNA is TGTGCCTCAATGGCGAGGGGAATGGGAACTGAAGCTTTCTTT. Its protein product is CASMARGMGTEAFF. The genes are TRBV12-3 or TRBV12-4 and TRBJ1-1, with TRBD1 as a possible D gene (5 bases). The CDR3 runs 14 residues. The V and J ends lost 11 bases and 5 bases respectively, with 21 bases between them.

The sample holds many counts of this clonotype. This chain links TRBV20-1 with TRBJ1-2, with a weak D call TRBD1 (6 bases). Trimming removed 0 bases from V and 6 bases from J, with 11 bases in between. CDR3 size: 13 residues. CDR1 DFQATT and CDR2 SNEGSKA come from the germline V gene (reference sequence). The CDR3 DNA reads TGCAGTGCTAGAGATCTCGGGGGCCATGGCTACACCTTC. Amino acids: CSARDLGGHGYTF.